What follows is one TCR beta chain and its context. As yet, its antigen is unknown. The record originates from a study of T cells expressing NK-cell markers. Study-wide context: Serological testing identified most of the eight sequenced donors as HCMV-seropositive and one as seronegative. Whole-study results and caveats: Topping the CD3+CD56-NKG2C+ fraction as well were these clonotypes, in a few donors. Dominant NKG2C+ clonotypes made up 1.0-7.0% of CD8+ T cells in several donors.

Germline CDR1 reads DFQATT; CDR2 reads SNEGSKA (reference sequence). The CDR3 is 15 amino acids. UMIs accompanied the 5'RACE template switching by which TCR beta cDNA was made. From its re-call of the 5' RACE reads, TCRdb lists each CDR3 protein once, without DNA. The listing records roughly 160,000 distinct CDR3 sequences. Sequencing was performed on blood T cells: a sorted CD56 or NKG2C T cell subset, CD4+ or CD8+ T cells, or bulk PBMC T cells (not recorded which). The chain joins TRBV20-1 to TRBJ2-2; the TRBD1 assignment by TCRdb is unverifiable without DNA. This TCR was recovered from a woman aged 18 to 75 in good health. The CDR3: CSADPGTRNTGELFF.